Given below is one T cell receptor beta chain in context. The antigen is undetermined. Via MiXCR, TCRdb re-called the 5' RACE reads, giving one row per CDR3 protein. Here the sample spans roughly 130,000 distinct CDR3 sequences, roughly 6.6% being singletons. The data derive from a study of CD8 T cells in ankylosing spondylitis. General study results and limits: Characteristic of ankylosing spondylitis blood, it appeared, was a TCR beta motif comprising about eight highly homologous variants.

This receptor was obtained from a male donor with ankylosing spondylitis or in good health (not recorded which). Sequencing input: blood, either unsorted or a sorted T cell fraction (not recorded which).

The CDR3 region is CASLIGGSNTEAFF. CDR3 sequence (DNA): TGTGCCAGTCTGATAGGGGGCTCGAACACTGAAGCTTTCTTT. The rearrangement joins TRBV12-3 or TRBV12-4 to TRBJ1-1; TRBD1 matches at 7 bases. V lost 9 bases to trimming and J lost 1 base; unmatched junction nucleotides: 8. This CDR3 spans 14 amino acids.